The 6 T cell receptor beta chains presented below share a single source sample, sequenced in a study of blood T cell repertoires in COVID-19. Here immunoSEQ multiplex PCR was the method, and the copy in TCRdb shows in-frame clones only, minus some. The table records roughly 280,000 clones, 65% to 90% of them present only once. The specimen sequenced was peripheral blood. Source of these receptors: a man aged 25-40 years with active or convalescent COVID-19.

The chain combines TRBV27 with TRBJ1-2, with TRBD1 as a possible D gene (5 bases). Germline loops: CDR1 MNHEY, CDR2 SMNVEV (reference sequence). The length of the CDR3 is 16 residues. V was shortened by 8 bases and J by 0 bases, with 19 bases between the two germline ends. CDR3 nucleotide sequence: TGTGCCAGCTACATAAAGGAGACAGAGACTAACTATGGCTACACCTTC. Its protein product is CASYIKETETNYGYTF.

The chain uses TRBV27 and TRBJ2-7, with TRBD2 identical over 8 bases. The CDR3 has 11 amino acids. V lost 6 bases to trimming and J lost 13 bases; unmatched junction nucleotides: 8. In germline, CDR1 is MNHEY, CDR2 SMNVEV (reference sequence). The CDR3 DNA reads as TGTGCCAGCAGGTTCGGGGGGGGCTATTACTTC. This gives the protein CASRFGGGYYF.

The gene calls are TRBV9 and TRBJ1-4; a possible D gene is TRBD1 (5 bases). There are 18 residues in the CDR3. Germline V CDR1 and CDR2: SGDLS, YYNGEE. V was cut by 4 bases and J by 4 bases, with 23 bases left in between. In DNA form, the CDR3 reads TGTGCCAGCAGCCCAAAGGCCTTTGGGGGGGATTTTAATGAAAAACTGTTTTTT. Protein: CASSPKAFGGDFNEKLFF.

This clone was detected once. The J gene is TRBJ2-3, the V gene TRBV19; TRBD2 agrees at 10 bases. CDR3 size: 18 residues. Germline CDR1 and CDR2: LNHDA and SQIVND (reference sequence). V lost 3 bases and J lost 1; bases outside the gene matches: 10. CDR3 sequence: CASSIFQRGGLGTDTQYF. CDR3 sequence (DNA): TGTGCCAGTAGTATCTTCCAGCGGGGGGGCCTAGGCACAGATACGCAGTATTTT.

The chain links TRBV7-2 to TRBJ2-7, with 11 bases fitting TRBD1. With V trimmed by 4 bases and J by 7 bases, 6 bases remained unmatched. This CDR3 comprises 14 residues. Germline values: CDR1 SGHTA, CDR2 FQGNSA. CDR3 residues: CASSYGTGGFEQYF. Here the CDR3 DNA reads TGTGCCAGCAGCTATGGGACAGGGGGGTTTGAGCAGTACTTC.

V and J are TRBV24-1 and TRBJ1-3; TRBD1 aligns across 10 bases. Germline CDR1 KGHDR, CDR2 SFDVKD. This CDR3 comprises 16 residues. Unmatched junction bases numbered 4, after V lost 6 bases and J lost 0 bases. The CDR3 DNA sequence: TGTGCCACCAGTCTCCGACAGGGGGCCTCTGGAAACACCATATATTTT. Its translation is CATSLRQGASGNTIYF.